This record covers a single TCR beta chain. The assay was immunoSEQ multiplex PCR, and TCRdb's table has in-frame clones only and misses some. The table records approximately 100,000 clones, about 89% of them present only once. The CDR3 sequence is 13 residues long. V was shortened by 5 bases and J by 3 bases, with 8 bases between the two germline ends. Germline CDR1 is SGHTA and CDR2 is FQGNSA. This entry comes from a study of T cell changes during pregnancy in multiple sclerosis. The source of this sequence is a female donor with multiple sclerosis, enrolled in a pregnancy study. The sequencing here drew on peripheral blood, taken before pregnancy. The chain joins TRBV7-2 to TRBJ2-1; D possibly corresponds to TRBD1 (6 bases). CDR3 sequence: CASSMDSYNEQFF. CDR3 nucleotides: TGTGCCAGCAGCATGGACAGCTACAATGAGCAGTTCTTC.